The 11 T cell receptor beta chains below all came from one sample that was sequenced in a study of T cell responses to AZD1222 COVID-19 vaccine. TCRdb's table, derived via immunoSEQ multiplex PCR, lists solely in-frame clones and lacks some. The sample lists roughly 140,000 clones; about 86% were seen once. The source material was peripheral blood, sampled on day 0 of AZD1222 vaccination. Receptors were obtained from an adult in good health.

V usage is TRBV10-1 and J usage is TRBJ2-3; D not resolved. V was cut by 4 bases and J by 3 bases, with 8 bases left in between. Germline values: CDR1 WNHNN, CDR2 SYGVQD (reference sequence). This CDR3 spans 13 amino acids. DNA of the CDR3: TGCGCCAGCAGTGGAATCGGGACAGATACGCAGTATTTT. Protein product: CASSGIGTDTQYF.

This clone was seen only once. The chain links TRBV7-2 to TRBJ1-1; no clear D. V dropped 3 bases and J dropped 0 bases, with 8 bases sitting between them. CDR3 length: 14 residues. The germline CDR1 and CDR2 sequences are SGHTA and FQGNSA. CDR3 DNA sequence: TGTGCCAGCAGCTTTGAGTTTATGAACACTGAAGCTTTCTTT. Translated, it gives CASSFEFMNTEAFF.

This clone was detected only once. J is TRBJ2-1 and V is TRBV5-1, with TRBD2 identical over 12 bases. The CDR3 contains 15 residues. The ends lost 3 bases at V and 4 bases at J; junction bases unmatched: 2. Germline V gene lookup returns CDR1 SGHRS and CDR2 YFSETQ. The CDR3 DNA sequence: TGCGCCAGCAGCTGGACTAGCGGGATGTACAATGAGCAGTTCTTC. The encoded protein is CASSWTSGMYNEQFF.

This clone has more than one count but fewer than ten. The chain recombines TRBV11-2 with TRBJ1-6, with a weak D call TRBD1 (5 bases). CDR1 SGHAT and CDR2 FQNNGV come from the germline V gene. CDR3 length: 15 amino acids. Trimming took 5 bases from V and 7 from J, leaving 15 bases between them. The CDR3 coding sequence is TGTGCCAGCAGCCTTCCAGGGACTCCCAATTCACCCCTCCACTTT. Amino acids: CASSLPGTPNSPLHF.

This chain links TRBV5-6 with TRBJ2-3; 7 bases fit TRBD2. V lost 3 bases to trimming and J lost 1 base; unmatched junction nucleotides: 8. The CDR3 runs to 16 residues. Germline loops: CDR1 SGHDT, CDR2 YYEEEE. In DNA, the CDR3 is TGTGCCAGCAGCTCCACCGGGACTACCCGCACAGATACGCAGTATTTT. It specifies CASSSTGTTRTDTQYF.

In its sample, this clone was seen a few times. V gene TRBV6-5 combines with J gene TRBJ1-1; 8 positions agree with TRBD1. J gave up 0 bases and V 8 bases, and 5 bases lay outside the gene matches. Germline CDR1 MNHEY, CDR2 SVGAGI. The CDR3 covers 14 residues. The CDR3 loop is CASGNRGVNTEAFF. CDR3 in DNA: TGTGCCAGCGGTAACAGGGGGGTGAACACTGAAGCTTTCTTT.

This rearrangement joins TRBV19 to TRBJ2-3; TRBD1 aligns across 8 bases. Germline V gene lookup returns CDR1 LNHDA and CDR2 SQIVND (reference sequence). V gave up 5 bases and J gave up 3 bases; unmatched junction bases: 13. The CDR3 runs 17 residues. CDR3 sequence reads: CASSSPTGQVSTDTQYF. The CDR3 region has the DNA TGTGCCAGTAGTTCCCCGACGGGACAGGTTTCGACAGATACGCAGTATTTT.

The chain couples TRBV5-1 to TRBJ2-5; 7 nucleotides align to TRBD2. The CDR3 extends over 15 amino acids. V lost 5 bases, J lost 1 base, and 8 bases stayed unmatched. Germline V gene data show CDR1 as SGHRS and CDR2 as YFSETQ. The CDR3, as DNA: TGCGCCAGCAGTTGGAGGGGAGGGCCCCAAGAGACCCAGTACTTC. Protein sequence: CASSWRGGPQETQYF.

This chain joins TRBV29-1 and TRBJ1-1; 9 positions match TRBD1. V shed 3 bases and J 1 base; nucleotides not matched to a gene: 3. In germline, CDR1 is SQVTM, CDR2 ANQGSEA. The CDR3 consists of 14 residues. This chain's CDR3 is CSVDPTGGNTEAFF. Here the CDR3 DNA reads TGCAGCGTTGATCCGACAGGGGGGAACACTGAAGCTTTCTTT.

V usage is TRBV2 and J usage is TRBJ1-6, with 10 bases that match TRBD1. The trim removed 7 bases at V and 5 bases at J, leaving 5 bases unmatched. CDR1 and CDR2 from the germline V gene are SNHLY and FYNNEI. There are 15 residues in the CDR3. Here the CDR3 DNA reads TGTGCCAGCAAGTGGGGGACAGGGGATAATTCACCCCTCCACTTT. It codes for CASKWGTGDNSPLHF.

The chain is built from TRBV18 and TRBJ1-1; D call uncertain. CDR1 and CDR2 from the germline V gene are KGHSH and LQKENI. Trimming removed 3 bases from V and 0 bases from J, with 14 bases in between. This CDR3 is built from 16 residues. The CDR3 spells CASSPTNVQLNTEAFF. CDR3 DNA sequence: TGTGCCAGCTCACCTACCAATGTGCAGCTGAACACTGAAGCTTTCTTT.